Listed below are T cell receptor beta chains from one sample, sequenced in a study of blood T cells in healthy people across ages. One entry per CDR3 protein results from TCRdb running MiXCR on the 5' RACE reads. The profile shows roughly 800,000 distinct CDR3 sequences, roughly 35% of them singletons. The sequencing input was blood. These receptors were obtained from a young man in good health. CDR3s include the opening cysteine and the closing phenylalanine or tryptophan. The order of the fields is J gene, V gene, CDR3 protein.

TRBJ2-7 TRBV20-1 CSARDPGAEQYF
TRBJ2-5 TRBV28 CASSEFNRVLETQYF
TRBJ2-7 TRBV5-6 CASSLDPGGYNEQYF
TRBJ2-5 TRBV4-2 CASSQGELASGTQYF
TRBJ2-1 TRBV2 CASRPSLASNEQFF
TRBJ2-7 TRBV3-1 CASSPGLAGGYNEQYF
TRBJ2-3 TRBV20-1 CSARATQNTDTQYF
TRBJ2-3 TRBV7-2 CASSLTPPSGPTDTQYF
TRBJ2-2 TRBV12-3/TRBV12-4 CASSLGQGATTGELFF
TRBJ1-6 TRBV6-6 CASVGQGVYNSPLHF
TRBJ2-6 TRBV12-3/TRBV12-4 CASSQTPSGANVLTF
TRBJ1-1 TRBV4-1 CASSQVRGGTEAFF
TRBJ1-2 TRBV14 CASSQDRRGYTF
TRBJ2-3 TRBV4-2 CASSQEKGFPRTDTQYF
TRBJ2-5 TRBV6-2/TRBV6-3 CASSLPPRGDQETQYF
TRBJ2-3 TRBV9 CASSVYWGRQTDTQYF
TRBJ1-4 TRBV12-3/TRBV12-4 CASSQGGGVGANEKLFF
TRBJ2-1 TRBV4-1 CASSHPSPAGYNEQFF
TRBJ2-4 TRBV30 CAWSQGGQGGNIQYF
TRBJ1-1 TRBV4-2 CASSQVVRDGTEAFF
TRBJ2-3 TRBV30 CALFLSGYTDTQYF
TRBJ2-1 TRBV7-9 CASSYGEGEQFF
TRBJ2-2 TRBV20-1 CSAHGTRNTGELFF
TRBJ1-5 TRBV4-3 CASSQRGNQPQHF
TRBJ1-1 TRBV6-6 CASSLGRVAFF
TRBJ2-7 TRBV6-6 CASSLAEEQYF
TRBJ2-3 TRBV12-3/TRBV12-4 CASRPDAGGGAVDTQYF
TRBJ1-5 TRBV7-8 CASSFRGEDQPQHF
TRBJ2-7 TRBV6-5 CASTRGPAYEQYF
NA TRBV9 CASSVADWLDPRGTQYF
TRBJ2-7 TRBV7-2 CASSLGWVWEQYF
TRBJ1-1 TRBV20-1 CSARRGVTNTEAFF
TRBJ2-3 TRBV14 CASSQGIRPASGRTDTQYF
TRBJ2-1 TRBV12-3/TRBV12-4 CVSSPWTSGNYNEQFF
TRBJ1-6 TRBV5-1 CASSLGGPPLHF
TRBJ2-1 TRBV23-1 CASTSNQPGGGMLDEQFF
TRBJ1-2 TRBV7-9 CASSLGVREHGYTF
TRBJ1-1 TRBV5-1 CASCSGQGKGNTEAFF
NA TRBV14 CASSVGLAGGHEQYF
TRBJ1-2 TRBV7-9 CASSPSGDGYTF
TRBJ2-1 TRBV7-2 CAGNRDYRYEQFF
TRBJ2-3 TRBV18 CASSSLSLLATDGDTQYF
TRBJ2-1 TRBV28 CASSLFPSGGRLQFF
TRBJ1-1 TRBV6-2/TRBV6-3 CASSYSPALSEAFF
TRBJ2-7 TRBV12-3/TRBV12-4 CASSFNPGTGYEQYF
TRBJ2-7 TRBV7-9 CASRSDRGIDEQYF
TRBJ1-3 TRBV3-1 CASSQDPRNSGNTIYF
TRBJ1-4 TRBV7-9 CASILTGGRREKLFF